Below are 18 T cell receptor beta chains sequenced from a single sample in a study of blood T cell repertoires in COVID-19. Assay: immunoSEQ multiplex PCR; the TCRdb copy retains only in-frame clones and omits some. The repertoire has about 130,000 clones, roughly 80% of them found once; the top ten carry approximately 2.9%. The sample taken for sequencing was peripheral blood. The receptor set was obtained from a woman of 80 years or more with acute or convalescent COVID-19.

The genes are TRBV9 and TRBJ1-1, with no clear D. Germline CDR1 is SGDLS and CDR2 is YYNGEE. This CDR3 has 13 amino acids. Trimming removed 4 bases from V and 3 bases from J, with 10 bases in between. This CDR3 reads CASSPPGDTEAFF. The CDR3 DNA reads as TGTGCCAGCAGCCCCCCCGGGGACACTGAAGCTTTCTTT.

This chain joins TRBV18 and TRBJ1-2; weak D call: TRBD1 (5 bases). The ends were cut back, 3 bases at V and 6 bases at J, with 14 bases in the middle. This CDR3 has 14 amino acids. Germline CDR1 reads KGHSH; CDR2 reads LQKENI. DNA of the CDR3: TGTGCCAGCTCACCCCAGGGTCTAGGAAATGGCTACACCTTC. Protein sequence: CASSPQGLGNGYTF.

The gene calls are TRBV3-1 (or the pseudogene TRBV3-2) and TRBJ2-3; 8 nucleotides match TRBD1. The CDR3 sequence is 15 residues long. The germline gives CDR1 LGHDT, CDR2 YNNKEL (reference sequence). V was clipped by 10 bases and J by 0 bases; unmatched bases: 9. DNA for the CDR3: TGTGCCACATCCCAGGGGGCCCTAAGCACAGATACGCAGTATTTT. Its protein product is CATSQGALSTDTQYF.

The rearrangement uses TRBV2 and TRBJ1-6; TRBD1 matches 7 bases. Germline-derived CDR1 and CDR2 are SNHLY and FYNNEI. The CDR3 covers 15 residues. J was trimmed by 6 bases and V by 4 bases; bases with no gene match: 6. CDR3 in DNA: TGTGCCAGCAGTGCGACCGGGACAGCTAATTCACCCCTCCACTTT. Its translation is CASSATGTANSPLHF.

The gene calls are TRBV19 and TRBJ1-5; perhaps TRBD1 as D (5 bases). Deletions cut 5 bases from V and 9 bases from J, with 20 bases between. Germline CDR1 is LNHDA and CDR2 is SQIVND (reference sequence). The CDR3 is made up of 15 amino acids. The CDR3 sequence: CASSYAGGGFSPQHF. CDR3 DNA sequence: TGTGCCAGTAGTTATGCTGGCGGGGGTTTTTCGCCCCAGCATTTT. Filled out from reference TRBV19 and TRBJ1-5, the complete variable domain reads DGGITQSPKYLFRKEGQNVTLSCEQNLNHDAMYWYRQDPGQGLRLIYYSQIVNDFQKGDIAEGYSVSREKKESFPLTVTSAQKNPTAFYLCASSYAGGGFSPQHFGDGTRLSIL.

The chain recombines TRBV21-1 with TRBJ1-5; the D call TRBD1 from the table was never checked on the DNA. TRBV21-1 constitutes a pseudogene. The CDR3 is 15 residues long. CDR3 amino acids: CASRDRGGRNQPQHF. CDR3 DNA: TGTGCCAGCAGAGACAGGGGGGGGCGCAATCAGCCCCAGCATTTT.

The count of this clone is one. The chain links TRBV28 to TRBJ1-2, with D possibly being TRBD1 (5 bases). Germline V lookup: CDR1 MDHEN, CDR2 SYDVKM. CDR3 length equals 14 residues. The V end was cut by 5 bases, the J end by 2 bases, with 12 bases between. The DNA for the CDR3 is TGTGCCAGCAGTACGGCGGGGGGAAACTATGGCTACACCTTC. Encoded protein: CASSTAGGNYGYTF.

The chain is built from TRBV4-3 and TRBJ1-6; tentatively, D is TRBD1 (6 bases). The CDR3 contains 17 residues. Trimming cost V 0 bases and J 10 bases, with 19 bases left between them. Germline V CDR1 and CDR2: LGHNA, YSLEER. The CDR3 bases are TGCGCCAGCAGCCAAGATCCCCGACAGGATAAGAGATCACCCCTCCACTTT. Its translation is CASSQDPRQDKRSPLHF.

In this sample, this clone turned up a few times. The rearrangement joins TRBV4-2 to TRBJ1-3, with a tentative D call TRBD1 (6 bases). The CDR3 extends over 15 amino acids. In germline, CDR1 is LGHNA, CDR2 YNFKEQ. V lost 4 bases, J lost 2 bases, and 12 bases lay in between. In nucleotides, the CDR3 is TGTGCCAGCAGCCGGGGGGGGACACCTGGAAACACCATATATTTT. Translating it yields CASSRGGTPGNTIYF.

This clone appeared a few times. The chain employs TRBV5-4 and TRBJ1-6, with D tentatively TRBD1 (5 bases). Trimming left V 6 bases short and J 0 bases short, with 16 bases between. The CDR3 extends over 17 amino acids. Germline V gene sequence: CDR1 SGHNT, CDR2 YYREEE (reference sequence). The CDR3 DNA reads TGTGCCAGCAACAATGGGGGGGAGAGCTCCTATAATTCACCCCTCCACTTT. The encoded protein is CASNNGGESSYNSPLHF. Supplemented by reference TRBV5-4 and TRBJ1-6, the full variable domain reads ETGVTQSPTHLIKTRGQQVTLRCSSQSGHNTVSWYQQALGQGPQFIFQYYREEENGRGNFPPRFSGLQFPNYSSELNVNALELDDSALYLCASNNGGESSYNSPLHFGNGTRLTVT.

There are a few counts of this clone. This chain links TRBV13 with TRBJ2-7; 7 bases map to TRBD1. Germline loops: CDR1 PRHDT, CDR2 FYEKMQ (reference sequence). The CDR3 runs 14 residues. The V and J ends lost 6 bases and 2 bases, in that order; junction bases with no gene match: 7. The CDR3 bases are TGTGCCAGCAGAGCGAAAGGGACAGCCTACGAGCAGTACTTC. Translated, it gives CASRAKGTAYEQYF.

The chain carries TRBV24-1 and TRBJ1-1; D is perhaps TRBD1 (5 bases). V shed 5 bases and J shed 7 bases, with 10 bases lying between them. In germline, CDR1 is KGHDR, CDR2 SFDVKD. CDR3 length: 12 amino acids. DNA for the CDR3: TGTGCCACCAGTGCGGGGGGGGGTGAAGCTTTCTTT. This encodes CATSAGGGEAFF.

This chain links TRBV7-3 with TRBJ2-3; tentatively, D is TRBD1 (6 bases). This CDR3 has 17 amino acids. Germline V gives CDR1 SGHTA, CDR2 FQGTGA. V was trimmed by 5 bases and J by 1 base, leaving 19 bases between them. DNA for the CDR3: TGTGCCAGCAGCGTTACCCGAGGACAGTTTGGCACAGATACGCAGTATTTT. It specifies CASSVTRGQFGTDTQYF.

The rearrangement links TRBV3-1 (or the pseudogene TRBV3-2) to TRBJ2-7, with a possible D match to TRBD1 (5 bases). V lost 1 base, J lost 2 bases, and 21 bases lay in between. In germline, CDR1 is LGHDT, CDR2 YNNKEL (reference sequence). The CDR3 is 18 residues long. In nucleotides, the CDR3 is TGTGCCAGCAGCCAAGTGCTTAGAAGTCGGCAGGGCCCCTACGAGCAGTACTTC. It is translated as CASSQVLRSRQGPYEQYF.

This clone has a single count. The chain combines TRBV5-8 with TRBJ1-2; D ambiguous. Deletions cut 3 bases from V and 10 bases from J, with 16 bases between. This CDR3 spans 13 amino acids. From germline, CDR1 is SGHTS and CDR2 YDEGEE. CDR3 sequence (DNA): TGTGCCAGCAGCTATCAGGATCGCTCTGCCTACACCTTC. It codes for CASSYQDRSAYTF. Complete variable domain (other parts from reference TRBV5-8 and TRBJ1-2): EAGVTQSPTHLIKTRGQQATLRCSPISGHTSVYWYQQALGLGLQFLLWYDEGEERNRGNFPPRFSGRQFPNYSSELNVNALELEDSALYLCASSYQDRSAYTFGSGTRLTVV.

The chain carries TRBV3-1 (or the pseudogene TRBV3-2) and TRBJ1-3; D is unresolved. Germline CDR1 and CDR2: LGHDT and YNNKEL (reference sequence). The CDR3 totals 13 residues. V was pared by 8 bases and J by 1 base, with 9 bases between. The CDR3 protein is CASGRRSGNTIYF. The CDR3 DNA reads as TGTGCCAGCGGTCGGCGGTCTGGAAACACCATATATTTT.

The chain recombines TRBV4-3 with TRBJ1-4, with TRBD1 matching 8 bases. Germline CDR1 is LGHNA and CDR2 is YSLEER. The length of the CDR3 is 15 residues. With 3 bases clipped from V and 7 bases from J, the junction kept 7 bases outside the gene matches. Here the CDR3 reads CASSHDGQGSEKLFF. The CDR3 region has the DNA TGCGCCAGCAGCCATGACGGACAGGGCTCTGAAAAACTGTTTTTT.

The chain combines TRBV3-1 (or the pseudogene TRBV3-2) with TRBJ2-1, with 7 nucleotides matching TRBD1. Germline loops: CDR1 LGHDT, CDR2 YNNKEL (reference sequence). J was trimmed by 12 bases and V by 0 bases; bases with no gene match: 8. CDR3 size: 14 residues. This CDR3 is CASSQDQSRTGQFF. CDR3 bases: TGTGCCAGCAGCCAAGATCAATCCCGGACAGGGCAGTTCTTC.